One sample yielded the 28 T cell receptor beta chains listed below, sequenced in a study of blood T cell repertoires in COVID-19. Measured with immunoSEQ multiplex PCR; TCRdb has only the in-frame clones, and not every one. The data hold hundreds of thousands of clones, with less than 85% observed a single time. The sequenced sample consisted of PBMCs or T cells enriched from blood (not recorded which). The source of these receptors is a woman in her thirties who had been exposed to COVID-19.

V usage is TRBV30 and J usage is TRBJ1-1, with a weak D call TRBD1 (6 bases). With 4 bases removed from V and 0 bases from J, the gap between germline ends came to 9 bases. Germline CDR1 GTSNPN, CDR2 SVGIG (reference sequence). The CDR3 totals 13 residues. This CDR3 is CAWKGQMNTEAFF. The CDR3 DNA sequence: TGTGCCTGGAAGGGACAAATGAACACTGAAGCTTTCTTT.

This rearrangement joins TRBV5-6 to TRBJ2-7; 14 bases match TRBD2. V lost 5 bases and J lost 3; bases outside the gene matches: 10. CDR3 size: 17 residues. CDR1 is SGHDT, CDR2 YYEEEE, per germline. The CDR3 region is CASRKRLAGGPFYEQYF. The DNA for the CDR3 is TGTGCCAGCAGAAAACGACTAGCGGGGGGGCCTTTCTACGAGCAGTACTTC.

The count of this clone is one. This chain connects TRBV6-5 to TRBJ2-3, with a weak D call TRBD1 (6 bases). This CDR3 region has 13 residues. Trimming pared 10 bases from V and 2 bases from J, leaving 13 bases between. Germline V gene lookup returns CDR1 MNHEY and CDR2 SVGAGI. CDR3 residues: CATKGGSTDTQYF. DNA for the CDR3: TGTGCCACCAAAGGGGGTTCCACAGATACGCAGTATTTT.

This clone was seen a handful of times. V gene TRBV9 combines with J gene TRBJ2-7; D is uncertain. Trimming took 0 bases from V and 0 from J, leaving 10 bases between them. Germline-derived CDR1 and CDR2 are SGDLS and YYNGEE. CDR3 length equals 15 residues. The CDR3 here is CASSVDADYSYEQYF. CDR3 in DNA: TGTGCCAGCAGCGTAGACGCAGATTACTCCTACGAGCAGTACTTC.

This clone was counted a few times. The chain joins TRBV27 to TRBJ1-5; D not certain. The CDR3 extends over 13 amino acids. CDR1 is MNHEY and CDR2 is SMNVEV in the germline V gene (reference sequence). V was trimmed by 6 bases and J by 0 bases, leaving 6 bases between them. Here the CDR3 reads CASRQYSNQPQHF. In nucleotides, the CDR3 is TGTGCCAGCAGACAGTATAGCAATCAGCCCCAGCATTTT.

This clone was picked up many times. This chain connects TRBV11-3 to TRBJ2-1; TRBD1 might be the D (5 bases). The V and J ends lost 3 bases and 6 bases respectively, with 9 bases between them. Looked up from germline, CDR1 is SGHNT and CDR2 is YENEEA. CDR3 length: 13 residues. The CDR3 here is CASSLTVVNEQFF. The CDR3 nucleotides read TGTGCCAGCAGCTTGACAGTCGTCAATGAGCAGTTCTTC.

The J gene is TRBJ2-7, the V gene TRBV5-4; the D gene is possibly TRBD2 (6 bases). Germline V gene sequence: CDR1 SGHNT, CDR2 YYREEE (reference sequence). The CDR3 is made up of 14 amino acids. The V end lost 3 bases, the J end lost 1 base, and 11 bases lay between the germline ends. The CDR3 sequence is CASSSRGGSYEQYF. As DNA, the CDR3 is TGTGCCAGCAGCTCTAGGGGAGGTTCCTACGAGCAGTACTTC.

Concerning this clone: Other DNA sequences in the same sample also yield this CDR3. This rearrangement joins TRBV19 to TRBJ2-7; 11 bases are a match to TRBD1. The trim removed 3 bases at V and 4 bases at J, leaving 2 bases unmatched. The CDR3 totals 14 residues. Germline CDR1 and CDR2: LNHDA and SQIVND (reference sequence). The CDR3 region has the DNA TGTGCCAGTAGTATCCGGGACAGGGGGTACGAGCAGTACTTC. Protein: CASSIRDRGYEQYF.

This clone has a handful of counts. The DNA of the CDR3 is TGTGCCAGCAGTGCCACAAAATTCCGGCCCCAGCATTTT. Protein product: CASSATKFRPQHF. The chain employs TRBV27 and TRBJ1-5; no reliable D call. V lost 5 bases to trimming and J lost 9 bases, with 14 bases between them. This CDR3 is 13 amino acids long. The germline gives CDR1 MNHEY, CDR2 SMNVEV (reference sequence).

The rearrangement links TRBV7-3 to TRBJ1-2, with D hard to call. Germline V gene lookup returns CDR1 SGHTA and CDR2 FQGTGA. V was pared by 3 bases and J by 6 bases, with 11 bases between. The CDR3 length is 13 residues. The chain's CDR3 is CASSLSGLDGYTF. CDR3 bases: TGTGCCAGCAGCTTGTCCGGGTTGGATGGCTACACCTTC.

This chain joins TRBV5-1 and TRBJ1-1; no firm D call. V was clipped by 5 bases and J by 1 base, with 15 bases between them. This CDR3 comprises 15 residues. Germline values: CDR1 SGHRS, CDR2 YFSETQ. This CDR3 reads CASRVGSVTNTEAFF. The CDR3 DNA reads TGCGCCAGCAGGGTCGGGTCAGTTACGAACACTGAAGCTTTCTTT.

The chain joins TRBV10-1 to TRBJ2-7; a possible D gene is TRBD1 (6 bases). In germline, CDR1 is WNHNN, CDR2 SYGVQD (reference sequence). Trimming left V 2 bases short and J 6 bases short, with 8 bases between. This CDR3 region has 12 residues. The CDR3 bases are TGCGCCAGCAGTGAGCCGGACAGCGAGCAGTACTTC. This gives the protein CASSEPDSEQYF.

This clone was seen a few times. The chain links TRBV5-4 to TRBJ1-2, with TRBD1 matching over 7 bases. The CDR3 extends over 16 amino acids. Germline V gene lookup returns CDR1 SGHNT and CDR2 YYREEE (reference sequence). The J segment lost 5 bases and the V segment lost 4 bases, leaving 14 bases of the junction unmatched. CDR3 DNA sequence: TGTGCCAGCAGCCCGACCCAGGGGGGCATATGGTATGGCTACACCTTC. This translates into CASSPTQGGIWYGYTF.

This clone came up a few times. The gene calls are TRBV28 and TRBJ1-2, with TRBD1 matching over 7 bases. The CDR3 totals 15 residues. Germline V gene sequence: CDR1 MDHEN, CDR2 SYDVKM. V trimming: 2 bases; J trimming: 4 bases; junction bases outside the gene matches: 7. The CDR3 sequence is CASSLGQVELYGYTF. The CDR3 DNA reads TGTGCCAGCAGTTTAGGACAGGTCGAACTCTATGGCTACACCTTC.

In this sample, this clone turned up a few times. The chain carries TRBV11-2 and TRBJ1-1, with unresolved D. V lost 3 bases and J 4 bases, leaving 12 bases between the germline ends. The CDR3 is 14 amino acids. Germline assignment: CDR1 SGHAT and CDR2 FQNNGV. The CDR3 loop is CASSFTFSGTEAFF. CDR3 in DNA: TGTGCCAGCAGCTTCACTTTCTCGGGCACTGAAGCTTTCTTT. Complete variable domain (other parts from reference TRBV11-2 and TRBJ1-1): EAGVAQSPRYKIIEKRQSVAFWCNPISGHATLYWYQQILGQGPKLLIQFQNNGVVDDSQLPKDRFSAERLKGVDSTLKIQPAKLEDSAVYLCASSFTFSGTEAFFGQGTRLTVV.

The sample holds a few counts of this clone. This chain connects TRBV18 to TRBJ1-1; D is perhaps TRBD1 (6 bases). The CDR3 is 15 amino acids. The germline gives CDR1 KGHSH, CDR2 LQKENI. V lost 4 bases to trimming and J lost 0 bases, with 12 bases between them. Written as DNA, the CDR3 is TGTGCCAGCTCACAGTCGACAGGAATGAACACTGAAGCTTTCTTT. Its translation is CASSQSTGMNTEAFF.

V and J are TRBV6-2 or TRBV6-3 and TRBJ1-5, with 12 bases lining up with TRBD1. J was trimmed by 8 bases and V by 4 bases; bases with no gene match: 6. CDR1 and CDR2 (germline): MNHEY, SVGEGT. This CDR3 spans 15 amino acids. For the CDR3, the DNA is TGTGCCAGCAGTTTGGGACAGGGGGCTTCAGAGCCCCAGCATTTT. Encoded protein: CASSLGQGASEPQHF.

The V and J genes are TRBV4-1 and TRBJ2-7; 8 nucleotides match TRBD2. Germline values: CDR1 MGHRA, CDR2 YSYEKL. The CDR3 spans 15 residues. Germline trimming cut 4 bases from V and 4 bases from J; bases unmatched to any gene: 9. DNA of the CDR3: TGCGCCAGCAGCCTCGGGGTCAGCGGGGGTTACGAGCAGTACTTC. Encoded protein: CASSLGVSGGYEQYF.

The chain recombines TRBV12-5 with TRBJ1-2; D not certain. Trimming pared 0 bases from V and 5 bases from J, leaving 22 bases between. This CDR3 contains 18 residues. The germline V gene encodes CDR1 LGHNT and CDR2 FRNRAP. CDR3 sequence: CASGLVLAGGPPDYGYTF. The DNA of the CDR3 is TGTGCTAGTGGTTTGGTACTAGCTGGTGGTCCCCCGGATTATGGCTACACCTTC.

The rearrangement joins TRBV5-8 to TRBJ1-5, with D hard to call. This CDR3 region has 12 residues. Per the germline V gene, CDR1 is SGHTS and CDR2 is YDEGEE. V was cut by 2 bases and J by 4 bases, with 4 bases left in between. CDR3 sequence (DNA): TGTGCCAGCAGCTTCATTAATCAGCCCCAGCATTTT. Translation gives CASSFINQPQHF.

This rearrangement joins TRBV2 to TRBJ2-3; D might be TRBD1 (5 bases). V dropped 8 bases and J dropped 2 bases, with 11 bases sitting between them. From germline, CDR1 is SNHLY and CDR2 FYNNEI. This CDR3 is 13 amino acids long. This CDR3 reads CASVTGPTDTQYF. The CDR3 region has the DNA TGTGCCAGCGTTACAGGACCCACAGATACGCAGTATTTT.

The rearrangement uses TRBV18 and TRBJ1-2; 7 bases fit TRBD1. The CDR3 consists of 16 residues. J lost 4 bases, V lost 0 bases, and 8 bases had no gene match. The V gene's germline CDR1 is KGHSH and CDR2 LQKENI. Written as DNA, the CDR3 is TGTGCCAGCTCACCACCGCTGGGGACAGTCAGCTATGGCTACACCTTC. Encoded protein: CASSPPLGTVSYGYTF. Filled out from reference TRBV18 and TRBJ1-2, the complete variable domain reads NAGVMQNPRHLVRRRGQEARLRCSPMKGHSHVYWYRQLPEEGLKFMVYLQKENIIDESGMPKERFSAEFPKEGPSILRIQQVVRGDSAAYFCASSPPLGTVSYGYTFGSGTRLTVV.

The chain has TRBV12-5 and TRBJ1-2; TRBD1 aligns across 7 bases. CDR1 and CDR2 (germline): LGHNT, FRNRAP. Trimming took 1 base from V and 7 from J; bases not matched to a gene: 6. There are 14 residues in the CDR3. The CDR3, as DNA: TGTGCTAGTGGTTTGGGGAGGGGGCAATCTGGCTACACCTTC. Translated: CASGLGRGQSGYTF.

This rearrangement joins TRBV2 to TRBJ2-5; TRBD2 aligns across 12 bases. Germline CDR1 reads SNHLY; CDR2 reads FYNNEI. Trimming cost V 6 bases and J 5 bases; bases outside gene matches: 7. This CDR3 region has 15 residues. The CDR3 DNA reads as TGTGCCAGCAGACCGACTAGCGGGAGCGGGGAGACCCAGTACTTC. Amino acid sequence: CASRPTSGSGETQYF. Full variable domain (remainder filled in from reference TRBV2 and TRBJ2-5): EPEVTQTPSHQVTQMGQEVILRCVPISNHLYFYWYRQILGQKVEFLVSFYNNEISEKSEIFDDQFSVERPDGSNFTLKIRSTKLEDSAMYFCASRPTSGSGETQYFGPGTRLLVL.

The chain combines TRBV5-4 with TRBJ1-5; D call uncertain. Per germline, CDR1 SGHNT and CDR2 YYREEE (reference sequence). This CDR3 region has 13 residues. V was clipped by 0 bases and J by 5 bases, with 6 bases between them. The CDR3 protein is CASSLDSYQPQHF. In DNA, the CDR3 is TGTGCCAGCAGCTTGGACAGTTATCAGCCCCAGCATTTT. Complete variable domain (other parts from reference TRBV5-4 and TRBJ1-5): ETGVTQSPTHLIKTRGQQVTLRCSSQSGHNTVSWYQQALGQGPQFIFQYYREEENGRGNFPPRFSGLQFPNYSSELNVNALELDDSALYLCASSLDSYQPQHFGDGTRLSIL.

The CDR3 bases are TGCGCCAGCAGCCAAGGGTCAGCAGGGGTCTATGGCTACACCTTC. Protein: CASSQGSAGVYGYTF. The rearrangement joins TRBV4-3 to TRBJ1-2; a possible D gene is TRBD1 (6 bases). Looked up from germline, CDR1 is LGHNA and CDR2 is YSLEER. Trimming left V 1 base short and J 4 bases short, with 13 bases between. This CDR3 spans 15 amino acids.

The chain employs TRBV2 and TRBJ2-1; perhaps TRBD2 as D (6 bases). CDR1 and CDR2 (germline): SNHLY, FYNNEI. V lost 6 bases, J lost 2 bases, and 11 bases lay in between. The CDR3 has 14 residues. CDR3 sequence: CASRMGLAYNEQFF. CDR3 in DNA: TGTGCCAGCAGGATGGGACTGGCCTACAATGAGCAGTTCTTC. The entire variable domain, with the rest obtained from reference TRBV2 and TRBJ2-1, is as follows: EPEVTQTPSHQVTQMGQEVILRCVPISNHLYFYWYRQILGQKVEFLVSFYNNEISEKSEIFDDQFSVERPDGSNFTLKIRSTKLEDSAMYFCASRMGLAYNEQFFGPGTRLTVL.

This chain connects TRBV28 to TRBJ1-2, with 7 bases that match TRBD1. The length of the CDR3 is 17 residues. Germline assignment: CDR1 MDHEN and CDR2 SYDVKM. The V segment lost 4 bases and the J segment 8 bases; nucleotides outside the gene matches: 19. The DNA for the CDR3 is TGTGCCAGCAGTTCTCCGGGACAGTTTGGGAGCTATGGGGGCTACACCTTC. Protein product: CASSSPGQFGSYGGYTF.